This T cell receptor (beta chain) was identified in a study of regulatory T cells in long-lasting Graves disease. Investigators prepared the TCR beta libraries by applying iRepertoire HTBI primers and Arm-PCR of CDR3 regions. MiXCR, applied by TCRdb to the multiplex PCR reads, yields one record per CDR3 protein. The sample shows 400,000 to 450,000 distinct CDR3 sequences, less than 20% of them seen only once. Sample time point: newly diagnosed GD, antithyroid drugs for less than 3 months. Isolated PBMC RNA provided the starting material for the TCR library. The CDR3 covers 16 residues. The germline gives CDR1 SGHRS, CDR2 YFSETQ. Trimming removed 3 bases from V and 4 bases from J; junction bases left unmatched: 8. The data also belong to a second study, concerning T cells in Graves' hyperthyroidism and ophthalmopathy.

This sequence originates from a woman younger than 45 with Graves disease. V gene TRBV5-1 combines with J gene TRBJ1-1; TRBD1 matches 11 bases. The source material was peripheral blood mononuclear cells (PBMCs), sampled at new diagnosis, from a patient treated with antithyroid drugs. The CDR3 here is CASSSMAGTGGTEAFF. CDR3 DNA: TGCGCCAGCAGCTCAATGGCCGGGACAGGGGGCACTGAAGCTTTCTTT.